This T cell receptor beta chain was sequenced during a study of blood T cells in healthy people across ages. Then a second PCR, running roughly 7 to 11 cycles, was carried out with a sample-barcoded 5' primer and a J-beta primer mix. Each cDNA molecule, via a template-switch adaptor with 12 random nucleotides, was tagged. One entry per CDR3 protein, called by TCRdb with MiXCR from the 5' RACE reads. The repertoire consists of about 400,000 distinct CDR3 sequences, with roughly half occurring once and the leading ten covering about 54%. The CDR3 is 13 amino acids. Material: blood. The chain has TRBV12-3 or TRBV12-4 and TRBJ2-4; TRBD1 matches at 7 bases. The J call may be mistaken, given a closer DNA end match to TRBJ2-7. This sequence originates from a man aged 60 to 69 in good health. The CDR3 bases are TGTGCCAGCAGCGACAGGGCGTCGGGCGAGCAGTACTTC. Protein product: CASSDRASGEQYF.